Below, 25 T cell receptor beta chains from the same sample are listed, as sequenced in a study of CD8+ T cells in alopecia areata. Treatment defined: oral pan-JAK inhibitor, 5-10 mg twice daily. Extracted RNA was reverse transcribed into cDNA, the sequencing template. TCRdb's table, derived via immunoSEQ multiplex PCR, lists solely in-frame clones and lacks some. The sample shows over 70,000 clones, around 67% of them seen only once. The source was CD8+ T cells sorted from blood, collected at week 24, from a patient treated with tofacitinib. These receptors were taken from a human donor with alopecia areata.

The chain couples TRBV11-2 to TRBJ2-5, with TRBD2 identical over 9 bases. The CDR3 runs 15 residues. Germline CDR1 and CDR2: SGHAT and FQNNGV. The V segment lost 2 bases and the J segment 5 bases; nucleotides outside the gene matches: 6. The CDR3 DNA follows: TGTGCCAGCAGCTTACTAGCGGGATTTCAGGAGACCCAGTACTTC. Amino acids: CASSLLAGFQETQYF.

The genes are TRBV4-1 and TRBJ2-1, with 9 bases identical to TRBD2. Germline CDR1 MGHRA, CDR2 YSYEKL. V lost 3 bases, J lost 9 bases, and 12 bases stayed unmatched. This CDR3 has 16 amino acids. CDR3 region: CASSQESGGPSREQFF. In DNA, the CDR3 is TGCGCCAGCAGCCAGGAGAGCGGGGGGCCGAGTCGTGAGCAGTTCTTC.

Remarks on this clone: One end of the junction does not line up with germline, which may come from a read error. This chain connects TRBV5-1 to TRBJ2-3; possibly TRBD1 or TRBD2 for D (6 bases each). Germline V gene sequence: CDR1 SGHRS, CDR2 YFSETQ. The CDR3 runs to 15 residues. The CDR3, as DNA: TGCGCCAGCAGATTGGGGGGACACCGCACAGATACGCAGTATTTT. This encodes CASRLGGHRTDTQYF.

The V and J genes are TRBV18 and TRBJ1-2; TRBD1 is a possible D gene (5 bases). Trimming left V 6 bases short and J 2 bases short, with 16 bases between. The germline V gene encodes CDR1 KGHSH and CDR2 LQKENI. This CDR3 has 15 residues. The CDR3 coding sequence is TGTGCCAGCTCTCTGGACAAGGAGCACAACTATGGCTACACCTTC. This translates into CASSLDKEHNYGYTF.

This clone was seen a few times. The gene calls are TRBV5-4 and TRBJ1-3; D is ambiguous. The CDR3 extends over 16 amino acids. Trimming cost V 0 bases and J 1 base, with 11 bases left between them. Germline loops: CDR1 SGHNT, CDR2 YYREEE (reference sequence). The CDR3: CASSLEGSFSGNTIYF. CDR3 nucleotide sequence: TGTGCCAGCAGCTTGGAGGGTTCCTTTTCTGGAAACACCATATATTTT. Full variable domain (remainder filled in from reference TRBV5-4 and TRBJ1-3): ETGVTQSPTHLIKTRGQQVTLRCSSQSGHNTVSWYQQALGQGPQFIFQYYREEENGRGNFPPRFSGLQFPNYSSELNVNALELDDSALYLCASSLEGSFSGNTIYFGEGSWLTVV.

Concerning this clone: Other DNA sequences within the sample encode an identical CDR3. The chain joins TRBV6-5 to TRBJ1-1, with D possibly TRBD1 on 6 matching bases. CDR3 length: 13 residues. CDR1 and CDR2 (germline): MNHEY, SVGAGI. Trimming stripped 2 bases from V and 4 bases from J, with 8 bases between. DNA for the CDR3: TGTGCCAGCAGTTACGGAGGGGGCACTGAAGCTTTCTTT. Residues: CASSYGGGTEAFF.

This clone was counted only a few times. This sequence joins TRBV7-2 and TRBJ2-5; D gene unclear. Trimming took off 1 base at V and 3 bases at J, with 9 bases between the two ends. CDR1 and CDR2 (germline): SGHTA, FQGNSA. The CDR3 has 14 amino acids. DNA of the CDR3: TGTGCCAGCAGCTTAGAGCCCGGTGAAGAGACCCAGTACTTC. Amino acid sequence: CASSLEPGEETQYF.

The CDR3 sequence is CSVGTGDSYEQYF. In DNA form, the CDR3 reads TGCAGCGTCGGGACAGGGGACTCCTACGAGCAGTACTTC. V usage is TRBV29-1 and J usage is TRBJ2-7, with TRBD1 matching over 10 bases. V lost 6 bases and J lost 0; bases outside the gene matches: 2. This CDR3 region has 13 residues. CDR1 and CDR2 (germline): SQVTM, ANQGSEA.

This chain uses TRBV27 with TRBJ1-2; D is unclear. V was pared by 3 bases and J by 14 bases, with 16 bases between. The CDR3 spans 12 residues. The germline V gene encodes CDR1 MNHEY and CDR2 SMNVEV (reference sequence). DNA of the CDR3: TGTGCCAGCAGTTTTGCACGCTCCTCTCCGACCTTC. Translation: CASSFARSSPTF.

This clone was counted between two and nine times. In nucleotides, the CDR3 is TGTGCCATCAGTGAGCCTTACAACACAGATACGCAGTATTTT. Its translation is CAISEPYNTDTQYF. The chain uses TRBV10-3 and TRBJ2-3, with D hard to call. Trimming left V 2 bases short and J 2 bases short, with 8 bases between. Germline CDR1 is ENHRY and CDR2 is SYGVKD. This CDR3 has 14 residues.

V gene TRBV27 combines with J gene TRBJ2-5; possibly TRBD1 or TRBD2 for D (5 bases each). Judging by the DNA end, TRBJ2-7 fits better; the J call may be wrong. The CDR3 contains 14 residues. CDR1 and CDR2 (germline): MNHEY, SMNVEV (reference sequence). CDR3 loop: CASSPRDGAYEQYF. The CDR3 DNA reads as TGTGCCAGCAGTCCCCGGGACGGGGCCTACGAGCAGTACTTC.

The rearrangement links TRBV5-6 to TRBJ2-7; TRBD2 is a possible D gene (7 bases). V lost 3 bases, J lost 7 bases, and 20 bases lay in between. This CDR3 is built from 15 residues. Germline V lookup: CDR1 SGHDT, CDR2 YYEEEE. This chain's CDR3 is CASSWTFRGAREQYF. The CDR3 DNA reads as TGTGCCAGCAGCTGGACCTTTCGGGGGGCGAGGGAGCAGTACTTC.

This chain links TRBV25-1 with TRBJ2-5; D not certain. Germline lookup yields CDR1 MGHDK and CDR2 SYGVNS. The CDR3 sequence is 14 residues long. The V and J ends lost 3 bases and 1 base respectively, with 9 bases between them. Here the CDR3 reads CASSDEGVQETQYF. DNA for the CDR3: TGTGCCAGCAGTGATGAAGGCGTCCAAGAGACCCAGTACTTC.

This chain connects TRBV4-1 to TRBJ2-7; D tentatively reads TRBD1 or TRBD2 (5 bases each). The CDR3 consists of 13 residues. V was pared by 1 base and J by 6 bases, with 10 bases between. CDR1 MGHRA and CDR2 YSYEKL come from the germline V gene. CDR3 nucleotides: TGCGCCAGCAGCCAAGGCCCGGGGCGCGAGCAGTACTTC. Its translation: CASSQGPGREQYF.

This clone was seen only a few times. The CDR3 sequence: CASSEPSGQAINTGELFF. DNA of the CDR3: TGTGCCAGCAGTGAACCGTCGGGACAGGCAATCAACACCGGGGAGCTGTTTTTT. The chain employs TRBV2 and TRBJ2-2; 8 bases are a match to TRBD1. V trimming: 2 bases; J trimming: 2 bases; junction bases outside the gene matches: 10. From germline, CDR1 is SNHLY and CDR2 FYNNEI. The CDR3 loop spans 18 amino acids.

The rearrangement joins TRBV5-6 to TRBJ2-5, with 12 bases that match TRBD2. V lost 0 bases, J lost 3 bases, and 9 bases stayed unmatched. The CDR3 totals 18 residues. Germline CDR1 SGHDT, CDR2 YYEEEE. Here the CDR3 reads CASSLDMASGGAEETQYF. The DNA for the CDR3 is TGTGCCAGCAGCTTGGATATGGCTAGCGGGGGGGCCGAAGAGACCCAGTACTTC.

The gene calls are TRBV23-1 and TRBJ1-1; D unclear. TRBV23-1 is marked as an open reading frame, function uncertain. The CDR3 has 15 amino acids. Between the trimmed V and J ends, which lost 0 bases and 1 base, there was a span of 9 bases. This CDR3 is CASSQSLDANTEAFF. The CDR3 coding sequence is TGCGCCAGCAGTCAATCGCTGGATGCGAACACTGAAGCTTTCTTT.

The gene calls are TRBV11-2 and TRBJ2-5; no firm D call. The V end lost 1 base, the J end lost 6 bases, and 3 bases lay between the germline ends. The CDR3 has 11 amino acids. CDR1 is SGHAT and CDR2 is FQNNGV in the germline V gene. This chain's CDR3 is CASSLAQTQYF. The CDR3, as DNA: TGTGCCAGCAGCTTAGCGCAGACCCAGTACTTC.

The rearrangement joins TRBV7-3 to TRBJ2-3, with D perhaps matching TRBD1 (6 bases). Trimming pared 6 bases from V and 3 bases from J, leaving 13 bases between. The CDR3 runs 14 residues. From germline, CDR1 is SGHTA and CDR2 FQGTGA. This chain's CDR3 is CASSLLGGTDTQYF. The CDR3 DNA reads as TGTGCCAGCAGTCTTTTAGGGGGAACAGATACGCAGTATTTT.

The chain links TRBV9 to TRBJ2-4; D is unresolved. CDR1 and CDR2 (germline): SGDLS, YYNGEE. Trimming shortened V by 3 bases and J by 11 bases, and 15 bases separated the two germline ends. This CDR3 is built from 13 residues. CDR3 DNA sequence: TGTGCCAGCAGCGGGGCTACGACCGGACTTCAGTACTTC. Protein product: CASSGATTGLQYF.

V and J are TRBV28 and TRBJ1-5, with D maybe TRBD1 (5 bases). Germline V lookup: CDR1 MDHEN, CDR2 SYDVKM. The V end lost 7 bases, the J end lost 1 base, and 14 bases lay between the germline ends. There are 15 residues in the CDR3. In nucleotides, the CDR3 is TGTGCCAGCACCAATGGGGACGTCAGCAATCAGCCCCAGCATTTT. Translating it yields CASTNGDVSNQPQHF.

This chain joins TRBV4-1 and TRBJ2-7, with D uncertain. Germline V CDR1 and CDR2: MGHRA, YSYEKL. The germline V and J ends were trimmed by 0 bases and 0 bases, with 6 bases remaining between them. The CDR3 runs to 14 residues. CDR3 sequence (DNA): TGCGCCAGCAGCCAAGATTGGGCCTCCTACGAGCAGTACTTC. Translating gives CASSQDWASYEQYF.

The chain carries TRBV19 and TRBJ1-1; D gene unclear. The V gene lost 6 bases and the J gene lost 1 base, with 12 bases spanning the gap. The CDR3 is 14 amino acids. The germline V gene encodes CDR1 LNHDA and CDR2 SQIVND (reference sequence). CDR3 bases: TGTGCCAGTAGCCTAGGGAGGCCGAACACTGAAGCTTTCTTT. As protein: CASSLGRPNTEAFF.

This chain connects TRBV4-1 to TRBJ2-1, with 12 bases identical to TRBD1. The germline V gene has CDR1 MGHRA and CDR2 YSYEKL. V was clipped by 5 bases and J by 7 bases; unmatched bases: 6. CDR3 length equals 15 residues. The CDR3 DNA follows: TGCGCCAGCAGCTATCCGGGACAGGGGGCAAATGAGCAGTTCTTC. Translated: CASSYPGQGANEQFF.

This chain links TRBV5-4 with TRBJ2-5; D is uncertain. From germline, CDR1 is SGHNT and CDR2 YYREEE (reference sequence). The CDR3 is 14 amino acids. With 0 bases removed from V and 2 bases from J, the gap between germline ends came to 8 bases. The CDR3 spells CASSLGLPQETQYF. The CDR3 DNA reads as TGTGCCAGCAGCTTGGGGTTACCTCAAGAGACCCAGTACTTC.